This T cell receptor beta chain stems from a study of blood T cell repertoires in COVID-19. Background on the study: Researchers got acute and convalescent COVID-19 samples from the United States, Italy and Spain.

Some clones are missing from TCRdb's copy, which holds only in-frame ones; the method was immunoSEQ multiplex PCR. The sample contains about 83,000 clones, about 83% of which appear only once. The CDR3 has 12 residues. Germline CDR1 and CDR2: MDHEN and SYDVKM. Trimming removed 9 bases from V and 5 bases from J, with 12 bases in between. This sequence originates from a man in his fifties or sixties with active COVID-19. This sequence joins TRBV28 and TRBJ2-3, with D tentatively TRBD1 (5 bases). Sequenced material: peripheral blood. The CDR3 loop reads CASNSQGDTQYF. The CDR3 DNA sequence: TGTGCCAGTAATTCGCAGGGAGATACGCAGTATTTT.